This T cell receptor beta chain was sequenced in a study of control samples from healthy donors and cancer patients. This clone was seen once. Repertoires were generated with immunoSEQ multiplex PCR, while TCRdb's copy carries only in-frame clones and drops some. The sample includes some 70,000 clones, roughly 82% of them seen just once. Material for sequencing was PBMCs. The TCR comes from a woman between 45 and 65 years old with lung cancer.

CDR3 sequence: CASSLAAGGGAFF. As DNA, the CDR3 is TGTGCCAGCAGCTTAGCCGCAGGAGGGGGAGCTTTCTTT. The chain couples TRBV7-2 to TRBJ1-1, with TRBD1 as a possible D gene (6 bases). Trimming pared 0 bases from V and 10 bases from J, leaving 12 bases between. CDR3 size: 13 residues. Germline CDR1 reads SGHTA; CDR2 reads FQGNSA. The full variable domain, with the rest looked up from reference TRBV7-2 and TRBJ1-1, is GAGVSQSPSNKVTEKGKDVELRCDPISGHTALYWYRQSLGQGLEFLIYFQGNSAPDKSGLPSDRFSAERTGGSVSTLTIQRTQQEDSAVYLCASSLAAGGGAFFGQGTRLTVV.